Below, one TCR beta chain is given with its context. Sequencing used immunoSEQ multiplex PCR; TCRdb keeps in-frame clones, though not all of them. The profile shows approximately 170,000 clones, approximately 85% of them singletons. Patients at the Seattle site were enrolled during active infection and followed longitudinally. This specimen belongs to a study of blood T cell repertoires in COVID-19. Study details: Sites in the United States, Italy and Spain provided acute and convalescent COVID-19 samples.

Source material: peripheral blood. The source of this sequence is an elderly man with COVID-19, enrolled during active disease.

The CDR3 DNA sequence: TGTGCCAGCAGTGAAAGGGGCAGCCTTAATCAGCCCCAGCATTTT. This translates into CASSERGSLNQPQHF. The V call is TRBV2, the J call TRBJ1-5, with D tentatively TRBD1 (5 bases). CDR3 length equals 15 residues. The germline V gene encodes CDR1 SNHLY and CDR2 FYNNEI. Trimming removed 2 bases at V and 4 bases at J, with 12 bases between.